This T cell receptor beta chain was profiled in a study of blood T cell repertoires in COVID-19. Study as a whole: Spain, Italy and the United States supplied samples that represented acute and convalescent COVID-19. Sources were T cells, B-cell-depleted T cells, or PBMCs; the material itself was cDNA or gDNA.

Sequencing used immunoSEQ multiplex PCR; TCRdb keeps in-frame clones, though not all of them. Found here are fewer than 250,000 clones, around 81% of them singletons; the top ten hold more than 8.5%. Enrollees, about 18 to 89 years old, lived in about two dozen US areas. Cohort allocation depended upon clinical history that participants reported. The clonotype was recovered from a woman aged 45-65 years with acute COVID-19. Material: PBMCs or T cells enriched from blood (not recorded which).

Here the CDR3 reads CASSFADRANYGYTF. The CDR3 nucleotides are TGTGCCAGCAGCTTCGCCGACAGGGCTAACTATGGCTACACCTTC. J is TRBJ1-2 and V is TRBV7-2; 7 bases line up with TRBD1. Germline CDR1 SGHTA, CDR2 FQGNSA. The junction had 4 bases not matched to a gene; V was cut back by 3 bases and J by 0 bases. The CDR3 sequence is 15 residues long. Full variable domain (remainder filled in from reference TRBV7-2 and TRBJ1-2): GAGVSQSPSNKVTEKGKDVELRCDPISGHTALYWYRQSLGQGLEFLIYFQGNSAPDKSGLPSDRFSAERTGGSVSTLTIQRTQQEDSAVYLCASSFADRANYGYTFGSGTRLTVV.